Listed below are T cell receptor beta chains from one sample, sequenced in a study of blood T cells in healthy people across ages. One entry per CDR3 protein, called by TCRdb with MiXCR from the 5' RACE reads. Of around 1,500,000 distinct CDR3 sequences listed, 28% are singletons. Sequencing was performed on blood. The source is a woman younger than 45 in good health. Both conserved end residues are part of each CDR3. The order of the fields is V gene, J gene, D gene, clone size, CDR3 protein, CDR3 DNA. A D gene is named only where the DNA matches it firmly. Clone sizes are given selectively: once, few, many, or a class where the clone is expanded.

V: TRBV5-5; J: TRBJ2-1; D: -; size: many; CDR3: CASSFSPLGNEQFF; DNA: TGTGCCAGCAGCTTCTCTCCGCTGGGCAATGAGCAGTTCTTC
V: TRBV12-3/TRBV12-4; J: TRBJ2-5; D: -; size: many; CDR3: CASSGRGPKYF; DNA: TGTGCCAGCAGTGGCAGGGGACCTAAGTACTTC
V: TRBV3-1; J: TRBJ2-3; D: TRBD2; size: -; CDR3: CASSSSLGAGNTDTQYF; DNA: TGTGCCAGCAGCTCTTCTCTGGGAGCGGGGAACACAGATACGCAGTATTTT
V: TRBV20-1; J: TRBJ2-4; D: -; size: many; CDR3: CSASLTAVTSSNIQYF; DNA: TGCAGTGCTAGCCTCACGGCAGTTACATCTTCAAACATTCAGTACTTC
V: TRBV6-5; J: TRBJ1-2; D: -; size: -; CDR3: CASSNSRNYGYTF; DNA: TGTGCCAGCAGTAACTCAAGGAACTATGGCTACACCTTC
V: TRBV20-1; J: TRBJ2-7; D: -; size: -; CDR3: CSARVRPNKLYEQYF; DNA: TGCAGTGCTAGAGTTCGCCCAAATAAGCTCTACGAGCAGTACTTC
V: TRBV5-1; J: TRBJ1-2; D: -; size: -; CDR3: CASSSEGSYGYTF; DNA: TGCGCCAGCAGCTCGGAGGGGTCTTATGGCTACACCTTC
V: TRBV27; J: TRBJ2-1; D: TRBD2; size: few; CDR3: CASSLFQPGGGRACEQFF; DNA: TGTGCCAGCAGTTTATTTCAACCGGGAGGCGGGAGGGCCTGTGAGCAGTTCTTC
V: TRBV5-1; J: TRBJ1-1; D: TRBD1; size: -; CDR3: CASSLDLGGRARNTEAFF; DNA: TGCGCCAGCAGCTTGGATTTAGGGGGCCGAGCACGGAACACTGAAGCTTTCTTT
V: TRBV15; J: TRBJ2-5; D: -; size: few; CDR3: CATTPRASIEETQYF; DNA: TGTGCCACCACCCCGAGGGCTAGTATAGAAGAGACCCAGTACTTC
V: TRBV10-3; J: TRBJ2-1; D: TRBD1; size: few; CDR3: CAIRDPDRGSYNEQFF; DNA: TGTGCCATCAGGGACCCCGACAGGGGGTCCTACAATGAGCAGTTCTTC
V: TRBV12-3/TRBV12-4; J: TRBJ2-1; D: TRBD2; size: few; CDR3: CASSGPGGGIQETQFF; DNA: TGTGCCAGCAGTGGCCCCGGCGGGGGGATCCAAGAGACCCAGTTCTTC
V: TRBV12-5; J: TRBJ1-1; D: -; size: many; CDR3: CASEPGPPRGAFF; DNA: TGTGCTAGTGAGCCGGGACCGCCGAGGGGAGCTTTCTTT
V: TRBV12-3/TRBV12-4; J: TRBJ2-1; D: TRBD1; size: few; CDR3: CASSDRGGNEQFF; DNA: TGTGCCAGCTCGGACAGGGGAGGGAATGAGCAGTTCTTC
V: TRBV24-1; J: TRBJ2-4; D: -; size: many; CDR3: CATSEWTGHIQYF; DNA: TGTGCCACCAGTGAGTGGACCGGGCACATTCAGTACTTC
V: TRBV7-2; J: TRBJ2-3; D: -; size: -; CDR3: CTSGSDGADTQYF; DNA: TGTACCAGCGGCTCTGATGGCGCAGATACGCAGTATTTT
V: TRBV12-3/TRBV12-4; J: TRBJ2-7; D: -; size: many; CDR3: CASSPVTGYSEQYF; DNA: TGTGCCAGCAGTCCGGTGACAGGATACAGCGAGCAGTACTTC
V: TRBV20-1; J: TRBJ1-1; D: -; size: few; CDR3: CSARTAGNTEAFF; DNA: TGCAGTGCCCGGACGGCGGGGAACACTGAAGCTTTCTTT
V: TRBV6-1; J: TRBJ2-1; D: -; size: few; CDR3: CASSASGAWNEQFF; DNA: TGTGCCAGCAGTGCAAGCGGAGCTTGGAATGAGCAGTTCTTC
V: TRBV7-9; J: TRBJ2-6; D: -; size: few; CDR3: CASSFIPSGANVLTF; DNA: TGTGCCAGCAGCTTCATCCCCTCTGGGGCCAACGTCCTGACTTTC
V: TRBV5-6; J: TRBJ2-2; D: TRBD2; size: -; CDR3: CASSLTSGGNTGELFF; DNA: TGTGCCAGCAGCTTAACTAGCGGGGGGAACACCGGGGAGCTGTTTTTT
V: TRBV20-1; J: TRBJ1-2; D: -; size: -; CDR3: CSAEDRDVTF; DNA: TGCAGTGCGGAAGACCGGGACGTCACCTTC
V: TRBV12-3/TRBV12-4; J: TRBJ1-1; D: -; size: -; CDR3: CASSLRGQPTEAFF; DNA: TGTGCCAGCAGTTTAAGGGGTCAGCCCACTGAAGCTTTCTTT
V: TRBV12-3/TRBV12-4; J: TRBJ1-6; D: -; size: many; CDR3: CASRFEWNSPLHF; DNA: TGTGCCAGCAGGTTCGAATGGAATTCACCCCTCCACTTT
V: TRBV7-6; J: TRBJ2-1; D: TRBD1; size: few; CDR3: CASSGGTGEGEQFF; DNA: TGTGCCAGCAGCGGTGGGACAGGGGAGGGTGAGCAGTTCTTC
V: TRBV4-3; J: TRBJ1-6; D: TRBD1; size: -; CDR3: CASSRGGAGSPLHF; DNA: TGCGCCAGCAGCCGAGGGGGCGCGGGTTCACCCCTCCACTTT
V: TRBV6-2/TRBV6-3; J: TRBJ2-3; D: TRBD2; size: -; CDR3: CASSALAVSTDTQYF; DNA: TGTGCCAGCAGCGCACTAGCGGTTAGCACAGATACGCAGTATTTT
V: TRBV2; J: TRBJ2-1; D: TRBD2; size: many; CDR3: CASGRTSGGSEQFF; DNA: TGTGCCAGCGGTCGGACTAGCGGGGGGAGTGAGCAGTTCTTC
V: TRBV5-1; J: TRBJ2-7; D: -; size: -; CDR3: CASSLWPETSYEQYF; DNA: TGCGCCAGCAGCTTGTGGCCTGAAACCTCCTACGAGCAGTACTTC
V: TRBV28; J: TRBJ2-7; D: TRBD2; size: -; CDR3: CASSLQRTSGRKSSDEQYF; DNA: TGTGCCAGCAGTCTGCAGAGGACTAGCGGGAGAAAAAGTAGCGACGAGCAGTACTTC
V: TRBV29-1; J: TRBJ2-7; D: TRBD1; size: many; CDR3: CSIRQGADEQYF; DNA: TGCAGCATACGACAGGGGGCGGATGAGCAGTACTTC
V: TRBV18; J: TRBJ2-5; D: -; size: many; CDR3: CASSPPGQETQYF; DNA: TGTGCCAGCTCACCACCGGGTCAAGAGACCCAGTACTTC
V: TRBV6-5; J: TRBJ1-6; D: -; size: -; CDR3: CASSSSSKGNGHF; DNA: TGTGCCAGCAGTTCCTCGTCGAAGGGAAATGGCCACTTT
V: TRBV3-1; J: TRBJ2-3; D: -; size: few; CDR3: CASSPPCTQYF; DNA: TGTGCCAGCAGCCCCCCATGCACGCAGTATTTT
V: TRBV20-1; J: TRBJ2-4; D: TRBD1; size: many; CDR3: CSANRGSSPAKNIQYF; DNA: TGCAGTGCTAACAGGGGGTCGTCTCCCGCCAAAAACATTCAGTACTTC
V: TRBV12-3/TRBV12-4; J: TRBJ2-3; D: -; size: -; CDR3: CVSVSARGPTDTQYF; DNA: TGTGTCAGCGTCTCGGCGCGAGGGCCCACAGATACGCAGTATTTT
V: TRBV6-2/TRBV6-3; J: TRBJ2-7; D: -; size: -; CDR3: CASSRVPSGTTSYEQYF; DNA: TGTGCCAGCAGTCGTGTCCCGTCCGGGACAACTTCCTACGAGCAGTACTTC
V: TRBV24-1; J: TRBJ2-3; D: TRBD2; size: -; CDR3: CATSDHTSGSTDTQYF; DNA: TGTGCCACCAGTGATCATACTAGCGGTAGCACAGATACGCAGTATTTT
V: TRBV3-1; J: TRBJ2-1; D: -; size: -; CDR3: CASSQLDREQFF; DNA: TGTGCCAGCAGCCAGCTGGATCGTGAGCAGTTCTTC
V: TRBV5-1; J: TRBJ2-1; D: TRBD1; size: -; CDR3: CASSYGDRVEVNEQFF; DNA: TGCGCCAGCAGCTATGGAGACAGGGTAGAGGTCAATGAGCAGTTCTTC
V: TRBV12-3/TRBV12-4; J: TRBJ1-5; D: -; size: -; CDR3: CASSFGQGRNQPQHF; DNA: TGTGCCAGCAGTTTCGGGCAGGGCCGCAATCAGCCCCAGCATTTT
V: TRBV10-3; J: TRBJ2-2; D: TRBD2; size: -; CDR3: CAIRPSGGNTGELFF; DNA: TGTGCCATCAGGCCTAGCGGGGGCAACACCGGGGAGCTGTTTTTT
V: TRBV20-1; J: TRBJ2-7; D: TRBD1; size: many; CDR3: CSAREGTGSYEQYF; DNA: TGCAGTGCTAGAGAAGGGACAGGGTCCTACGAGCAGTACTTC
V: TRBV5-1; J: TRBJ2-7; D: -; size: many; CDR3: CASSDPRTGSYEQYF; DNA: TGCGCCAGCAGCGACCCGAGGACGGGCTCCTACGAGCAGTACTTC
V: TRBV5-1; J: TRBJ2-7; D: -; size: -; CDR3: CASSHTKLVHEQYF; DNA: TGCGCCAGCAGCCATACCAAACTTGTCCACGAGCAGTACTTC
V: TRBV4-1; J: TRBJ2-5; D: -; size: many; CDR3: CASSQVEGKETQYF; DNA: TGCGCCAGCAGCCAAGTGGAGGGTAAGGAGACCCAGTACTTC
V: TRBV30; J: TRBJ2-1; D: TRBD2; size: -; CDR3: CAWGSGSSYNEQFF; DNA: TGTGCCTGGGGTAGCGGGAGCTCCTACAATGAGCAGTTCTTC
V: TRBV27; J: TRBJ2-5; D: -; size: -; CDR3: CASSLPSREETQYF; DNA: TGTGCCAGCAGTTTACCTAGCAGAGAAGAGACCCAGTACTTC
V: TRBV6-5; J: TRBJ2-1; D: -; size: -; CDR3: CASSPTGDTYNEQFF; DNA: TGTGCCAGCAGCCCAACGGGAGATACCTACAATGAGCAGTTCTTC
V: TRBV20-1; J: TRBJ2-4; D: -; size: -; CDR3: CSAIRDGLENEQYF; DNA: TGCAGTGCTATCCGGGACGGGCTGGAGAATGAGCAGTACTTC
V: TRBV12-3/TRBV12-4; J: TRBJ2-7; D: -; size: many; CDR3: CASSRPGLYEQYF; DNA: TGTGCCAGCAGCCGTCCGGGGCTCTACGAGCAGTACTTC